The 28 T cell receptor beta chains reported below all come from one sample, sequenced in a study of glioma-infiltrating T cells after dendritic cell vaccination. The table came from immunoSEQ multiplex PCR; TCRdb's copy has only in-frame clones and leaves some out. Among approximately 50,000 clones listed, about 88% were seen once. As for time point: after dendritic cell vaccination, including at tumor progression/relapse. Material: blood, obtained after dendritic cell vaccination. The receptors shown here come from a human donor with glioblastoma.

This clone appeared a single time. V and J are TRBV6-4 and TRBJ1-5; the match to TRBD1 covers 8 bases. From germline, CDR1 is MRHNA and CDR2 SNTAGT. V shed 6 bases, J shed 3 bases, and the junction held 7 bases outside the gene matches. This CDR3 has 15 amino acids. The CDR3 region is CASRRTGQLNQPQHF. The CDR3 DNA sequence: TGTGCCAGCAGGAGGACAGGGCAACTCAATCAGCCCCAGCATTTT.

V usage is TRBV27 and J usage is TRBJ2-2, with D uncertain. This CDR3 is built from 13 residues. Per germline, CDR1 MNHEY and CDR2 SMNVEV (reference sequence). With 4 bases removed from V and 3 bases from J, the gap between germline ends came to 6 bases. CDR3 protein: CASSSYHTGELFF. As DNA, the CDR3 is TGTGCCAGCAGTTCCTATCACACCGGGGAGCTGTTTTTT.

V gene TRBV19 combines with J gene TRBJ2-2; 9 positions match TRBD2. CDR3 size: 15 residues. The germline V gene has CDR1 LNHDA and CDR2 SQIVND (reference sequence). Trimming removed 9 bases from V and 7 bases from J; junction bases left unmatched: 12. CDR3 nucleotides: TGTGCCAGCGGGGGGCGCGGGAGGGCCCTCGGGGAGCTGTTTTTT. Translation: CASGGRGRALGELFF.

The rearrangement links TRBV27 to TRBJ2-7, with D tentatively TRBD2 (6 bases). This CDR3 spans 15 amino acids. Germline lookup yields CDR1 MNHEY and CDR2 SMNVEV (reference sequence). The germline V and J ends were trimmed by 1 base and 2 bases, with 12 bases remaining between them. DNA for the CDR3: TGTGCCAGCAGTTTATGGGGGGAGGCCGCCTACGAGCAGTACTTC. It is translated as CASSLWGEAAYEQYF.

The chain couples TRBV4-3 to TRBJ2-3; TRBD2 matches 12 bases. CDR3 length: 18 residues. V dropped 0 bases and J dropped 0; count of bases not matched to a gene: 4. Germline V CDR1 and CDR2: LGHNA, YSLEER. DNA of the CDR3: TGCGCCAGCAGCCAAGACCGGGGACTAGCGGGTAGCACAGATACGCAGTATTTT. As protein: CASSQDRGLAGSTDTQYF.

This clone showed up just a few times. The J gene is TRBJ1-1, the V gene TRBV10-3; D is uncertain. V dropped 4 bases and J dropped 2 bases, with 8 bases sitting between them. The V gene's germline CDR1 is ENHRY and CDR2 SYGVKD. This CDR3 is 13 amino acids long. The CDR3 region is CAISAVANTEAFF. DNA for the CDR3: TGTGCCATCAGTGCTGTAGCAAACACTGAAGCTTTCTTT.

The table lists this clone with a few counts. The rearrangement joins TRBV27 to TRBJ1-4, with a weak D call TRBD1 (5 bases). CDR3 length equals 13 residues. The V end was cut by 8 bases, the J end by 7 bases, with 14 bases between. The germline V gene encodes CDR1 MNHEY and CDR2 SMNVEV (reference sequence). CDR3 loop: CASSRGLGEKLFF. CDR3 in DNA: TGTGCCAGCTCCCGGGGACTTGGTGAAAAACTGTTTTTT.

The J gene is TRBJ1-5, the V gene TRBV4-1; D perhaps matches TRBD1 (5 bases). V gave up 3 bases and J gave up 6 bases, with 18 bases separating them. The germline CDR1 and CDR2 sequences are MGHRA and YSYEKL. CDR3 length: 16 amino acids. CDR3 nucleotide sequence: TGCGCCAGCAGCCAGGTACAGACAGACCTCGGTCAGCCCCAGCATTTT. Protein product: CASSQVQTDLGQPQHF.

V usage is TRBV19 and J usage is TRBJ2-3, with 13 bases aligning to TRBD2. The CDR3 has 14 residues. With V trimmed by 10 bases and J by 4 bases, 5 bases remained unmatched. The germline V gene encodes CDR1 LNHDA and CDR2 SQIVND (reference sequence). DNA of the CDR3: TGTGCCACCCGGACTAGCGGGAGACCAGATACGCAGTATTTT. This gives the protein CATRTSGRPDTQYF.

The rearrangement links TRBV7-6 to TRBJ2-1; D might be TRBD1 (5 bases). Germline loops: CDR1 SGHVS, CDR2 FNYEAQ. Trimming left V 8 bases short and J 0 bases short, with 14 bases between. The CDR3 extends over 15 amino acids. This chain's CDR3 is CASGPWGSSYNEQFF. CDR3 bases: TGTGCCAGCGGACCCTGGGGCAGCTCCTACAATGAGCAGTTCTTC.

This chain uses TRBV4-2 with TRBJ2-7, with TRBD2 matching 10 bases. J lost 3 bases, V lost 1 base, and 3 bases had no gene match. The CDR3 spans 15 residues. CDR1 is LGHNA and CDR2 is YNFKEQ in the germline V gene. The CDR3 sequence is CASSQGLAGVYEQYF. The CDR3 DNA sequence: TGTGCCAGCAGCCAAGGACTAGCGGGCGTCTACGAGCAGTACTTC.

In this sample, this clone turned up once. The chain links TRBV7-2 to TRBJ2-7; 8 nucleotides match TRBD1. J gave up 1 base and V 3 bases, and 5 bases lay outside the gene matches. Germline V CDR1 and CDR2: SGHTA, FQGNSA. CDR3 size: 15 residues. DNA for the CDR3: TGTGCCAGCAGCTTGACAGGGGAGGTTTCCTACGAGCAGTACTTC. This encodes CASSLTGEVSYEQYF.

This clone appeared a single time. The chain recombines TRBV5-4 with TRBJ2-1, with D tentatively TRBD1 (6 bases). The ends were cut back, 3 bases at V and 1 base at J, with 14 bases in the middle. The CDR3 runs 16 residues. CDR1 and CDR2 from the germline V gene are SGHNT and YYREEE (reference sequence). CDR3 sequence reads: CASSSRTVDSYNEQFF. In DNA, the CDR3 is TGTGCCAGCAGCTCACGGACAGTTGATTCCTACAATGAGCAGTTCTTC.

The rearrangement uses TRBV7-8 and TRBJ2-5; TRBD1 might be the D (5 bases). Germline V CDR1 and CDR2: SGHVS, FQNEAQ. The CDR3 is 14 residues long. The V end lost 4 bases, the J end lost 1 base, and 10 bases lay between the germline ends. Here the CDR3 DNA reads TGTGCCAGCAGCTCTCTCAGGGCCCAAGAGACCCAGTACTTC. This encodes CASSSLRAQETQYF.

The chain links TRBV10-3 to TRBJ2-1; possibly TRBD2 for D (5 bases). Trimming stripped 7 bases from V and 7 bases from J, with 11 bases between. CDR1 is ENHRY, CDR2 SYGVKD, per germline. The CDR3 is made up of 12 amino acids. For the CDR3, the DNA is TGTGCCATCACTACTGGGAGTAATGAGCAGTTCTTC. Amino acid sequence: CAITTGSNEQFF.

J is TRBJ2-1 and V is TRBV7-9; 8 bases are shared with TRBD2. J gave up 10 bases and V 5 bases, and 4 bases lay outside the gene matches. Germline lookup yields CDR1 SEHNR and CDR2 FQNEAQ (reference sequence). The CDR3 is 12 amino acids. CDR3 loop: CASSTGLAEQFF. The CDR3, as DNA: TGTGCCAGCAGCACCGGACTAGCCGAGCAGTTCTTC.

V usage is TRBV5-4 and J usage is TRBJ2-3; 8 bases match TRBD2. The CDR3 has 15 residues. Looked up from germline, CDR1 is SGHNT and CDR2 is YYREEE (reference sequence). V shed 5 bases, J shed 2 bases, and the junction held 7 bases outside the gene matches. CDR3 protein: CASRLAGTPTDTQYF. DNA for the CDR3: TGTGCCAGCAGGTTAGCGGGAACCCCCACAGATACGCAGTATTTT.

V gene TRBV27 combines with J gene TRBJ2-1; 14 bases line up with TRBD2. The V and J ends lost 5 bases and 6 bases, in that order; junction bases with no gene match: 6. Germline CDR1 is MNHEY and CDR2 is SMNVEV (reference sequence). This CDR3 region has 16 residues. The CDR3 sequence is CASSKVGLAGVNEQFF. In DNA, the CDR3 is TGTGCCAGCAGTAAAGTGGGACTAGCGGGAGTCAATGAGCAGTTCTTC.

J is TRBJ2-1 and V is TRBV9, with 8 bases matching TRBD1. This CDR3 comprises 16 residues. V lost 1 base to trimming and J lost 2 bases; unmatched junction nucleotides: 5. Looked up from germline, CDR1 is SGDLS and CDR2 is YYNGEE. CDR3 DNA: TGTGCCAGCAGCGTACAGGGGGCGCGGACCTACAATGAGCAGTTCTTC. Encoded protein: CASSVQGARTYNEQFF.

This clone was counted only a few times. The gene calls are TRBV6-4 and TRBJ2-3, with 8 bases lining up with TRBD1. The germline gives CDR1 MRHNA, CDR2 SNTAGT. The length of the CDR3 is 16 residues. Trimming at V came to 4 bases and at J to 0 bases, leaving 6 bases not matched to a gene. The CDR3 DNA reads as TGTGCCAGCAGTGTCCAACAGGGGGGTAGCACAGATACGCAGTATTTT. Its protein product is CASSVQQGGSTDTQYF.

This chain links TRBV4-1 with TRBJ2-7, with unresolved D. Germline CDR1 MGHRA, CDR2 YSYEKL. The CDR3 loop spans 16 amino acids. Deletions cut 0 bases from V and 2 bases from J, with 14 bases between. The CDR3 is CASSQEAARSPYEQYF. DNA of the CDR3: TGCGCCAGCAGCCAAGAGGCGGCCAGATCCCCCTACGAGCAGTACTTC.

The genes are TRBV20-1 and TRBJ1-2; D remains ambiguous. Per the germline V gene, CDR1 is DFQATT and CDR2 is SNEGSKA (reference sequence). This CDR3 region has 11 residues. V was shortened by 3 bases and J by 5 bases, with 7 bases between the two germline ends. The CDR3 coding sequence is TGCAGTGCTAGCGCGGGGTATGGCTACACCTTC. Translating it yields CSASAGYGYTF.

The chain couples TRBV18 to TRBJ1-2; D is ambiguous. Germline assignment: CDR1 KGHSH and CDR2 LQKENI. V lost 2 bases and J lost 2, with 6 bases in between. The CDR3 runs 13 residues. The CDR3 DNA reads TGTGCCAGCTCACCAGGGGAGAACTATGGCTACACCTTC. Residues: CASSPGENYGYTF.

The V call is TRBV5-4, the J call TRBJ2-1; D is perhaps TRBD1 (5 bases). Germline V gene sequence: CDR1 SGHNT, CDR2 YYREEE (reference sequence). The CDR3 loop spans 16 amino acids. The V and J ends lost 0 bases and 8 bases respectively, with 18 bases between them. In DNA, the CDR3 is TGTGCCAGCAGCTTGGATAAGGGGTTGTGGTATCATGAGCAGTTCTTC. This gives the protein CASSLDKGLWYHEQFF.

J is TRBJ2-2 and V is TRBV5-6; tentatively, D is TRBD2 (7 bases). Germline V CDR1 and CDR2: SGHDT, YYEEEE. The CDR3 consists of 16 residues. V gave up 4 bases and J gave up 1 base, with 14 bases separating them. This CDR3 reads CASSLGLGGNTGELFF. The CDR3 region has the DNA TGTGCCAGCAGCCTCGGACTAGGGGGGAACACCGGGGAGCTGTTTTTT.

This clone was observed a single time. The chain recombines TRBV11-1 with TRBJ2-7; 13 nucleotides line up with TRBD2. The length of the CDR3 is 16 residues. V was pared by 5 bases and J by 0 bases, with 4 bases of the junction left unmatched. Germline-derived CDR1 and CDR2 are SGHAT and FQDESV (reference sequence). CDR3 sequence: CASSTGTSGASYEQYF. Here the CDR3 DNA reads TGTGCCAGCAGCACCGGGACTAGCGGGGCCTCCTACGAGCAGTACTTC.

This chain joins TRBV27 and TRBJ2-2, with 7 nucleotides matching TRBD2. CDR1 and CDR2 (germline): MNHEY, SMNVEV (reference sequence). This CDR3 is built from 15 residues. J lost 3 bases, V lost 5 bases, and 6 bases had no gene match. The CDR3 nucleotides are TGTGCCAGCAGTAAGGGGACTACCTACACCGGGGAGCTGTTTTTT. The encoded protein is CASSKGTTYTGELFF.

The chain links TRBV27 to TRBJ2-4; possible D gene TRBD2, 5 bases. There are 18 residues in the CDR3. Germline V gives CDR1 MNHEY, CDR2 SMNVEV (reference sequence). Trimming took 6 bases from V and 1 from J, leaving 22 bases between them. DNA of the CDR3: TGTGCCAGCAGGCCTACCCCCCGGGGTGGGTTTGCCAAAAACATTCAGTACTTC. Amino acids: CASRPTPRGGFAKNIQYF.